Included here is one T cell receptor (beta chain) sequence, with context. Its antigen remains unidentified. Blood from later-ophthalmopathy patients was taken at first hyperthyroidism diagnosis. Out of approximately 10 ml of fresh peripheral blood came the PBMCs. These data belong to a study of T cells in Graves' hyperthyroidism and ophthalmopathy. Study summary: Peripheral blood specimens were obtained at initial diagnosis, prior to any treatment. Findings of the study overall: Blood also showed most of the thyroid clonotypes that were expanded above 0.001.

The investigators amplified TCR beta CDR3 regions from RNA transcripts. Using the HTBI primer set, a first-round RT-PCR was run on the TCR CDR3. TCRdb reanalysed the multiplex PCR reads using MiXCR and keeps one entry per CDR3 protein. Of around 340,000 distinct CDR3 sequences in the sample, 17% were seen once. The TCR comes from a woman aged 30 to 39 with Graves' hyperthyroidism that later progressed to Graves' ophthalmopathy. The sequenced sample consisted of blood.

As DNA, the CDR3 is TGCAGCGTTGAAGAGTTGGCTGAGCAGTTCTTC. Residues: CSVEELAEQFF. V and J are TRBV29-1 and TRBJ2-1, with D hard to call. V was pared by 0 bases and J by 9 bases, with 6 bases between. The CDR3 consists of 11 residues. The germline V gene encodes CDR1 SQVTM and CDR2 ANQGSEA.